The clone carrying this T cell receptor beta chain was observed at least ten times. The data stem from a study of early T cells in non-severe SARS-CoV-2 infection. CDR1 is DFQATT, CDR2 SNEGSKA, per germline (reference sequence). Trimming took off 4 bases at V and 4 bases at J, with 11 bases between the two ends. The CDR3 runs to 13 residues. MiXCR, applied by TCRdb to the 5' RACE reads, yields one record per CDR3 protein. Of some 30,000 distinct CDR3 sequences listed, approximately 2.9% were seen once; the top ten hold roughly 0.7%. The sequence was obtained from an adult who was a healthcare worker with PCR-confirmed SARS-CoV-2 infection or an uninfected control (not recorded which). The chain has TRBV20-1 and TRBJ1-5; no clear D gene. The sample was whole blood. This CDR3 is CSATSTANQPQHF. In nucleotides, the CDR3 is TGCAGTGCTACTTCTACCGCGAATCAGCCCCAGCATTTT.